One sample yielded the 25 T cell receptor beta chains listed below, sequenced in a study of beta chain features in type 1 diabetes. Regarding the study as a whole: A moderate, significant TCRB CDR3 shortening appeared in type 1 diabetes across four CD4+ subsets.

The antigens of these receptors remain unknown. Expressed TCRB transcripts were sequenced because the isolated RNA had all been reverse transcribed beforehand. Clones were sequenced by immunoSEQ multiplex PCR, and TCRdb holds only the in-frame ones, with some missing. Of a few hundred thousand clones listed, approximately 13% are singletons. Sequencing was performed on naive CD4+ T cells from blood. Receptors originate from a woman younger than 35 with type 1 diabetes.

The chain joins TRBV27 to TRBJ2-7, with 7 positions matching TRBD2. The length of the CDR3 is 16 residues. Germline V lookup: CDR1 MNHEY, CDR2 SMNVEV (reference sequence). The J segment lost 6 bases and the V segment lost 6 bases, leaving 17 bases of the junction unmatched. CDR3 loop: CASSSLLGRAGGEQYF. CDR3 nucleotides: TGTGCCAGCAGCTCTCTTTTGGGGAGGGCCGGAGGCGAGCAGTACTTC.

The V and J genes are TRBV7-8 and TRBJ1-2, with 7 bases aligning to TRBD1. The CDR3 covers 17 residues. V lost 3 bases and J lost 4; bases outside the gene matches: 14. The germline V gene encodes CDR1 SGHVS and CDR2 FQNEAQ. CDR3 coding DNA: TGTGCCAGCAGCTTGACGACCCGGGACAGATTCTCCTATGGCTACACCTTC. Its protein is CASSLTTRDRFSYGYTF.

The chain has TRBV18 and TRBJ2-5; TRBD2 matches at 10 bases. CDR1 and CDR2 from the germline V gene are KGHSH and LQKENI. The CDR3 length is 15 residues. J lost 4 bases, V lost 6 bases, and 8 bases had no gene match. The CDR3 sequence: CASSILAGVRETQYF. CDR3 nucleotides: TGTGCCAGCTCCATTCTAGCGGGAGTAAGAGAGACCCAGTACTTC.

The sample holds a few counts of this clone. V is TRBV6-6 and J is TRBJ2-1, with 10 bases matching TRBD2. The length of the CDR3 is 12 residues. Per germline, CDR1 MNHNY and CDR2 SVGAGI (reference sequence). Trimming at V came to 7 bases and at J to 9 bases, leaving 3 bases not matched to a gene. The CDR3 protein is CASMRLAGEQFF. The CDR3 DNA is TGTGCCAGCATGAGACTAGCGGGTGAGCAGTTCTTC.

The V and J genes are TRBV18 and TRBJ1-3; D not resolved. From germline, CDR1 is KGHSH and CDR2 LQKENI. The CDR3 extends over 15 amino acids. V lost 0 bases and J 8 bases, leaving 14 bases between the germline ends. The CDR3: CASSPPARSRDTIYF. The CDR3 DNA sequence: TGTGCCAGCTCACCACCGGCCAGGTCTCGAGACACCATATATTTT.

This clone has just a few counts. This chain links TRBV9 with TRBJ2-1; 7 bases map to TRBD2. Germline trimming cut 2 bases from V and 0 bases from J; bases unmatched to any gene: 5. Germline V lookup: CDR1 SGDLS, CDR2 YYNGEE. The length of the CDR3 is 16 residues. The CDR3 here is CASSVGLAASYNEQFF. The CDR3 DNA follows: TGTGCCAGCAGCGTGGGTCTAGCGGCCTCCTACAATGAGCAGTTCTTC.

This clone has a handful of counts. The chain links TRBV6-6 to TRBJ2-1; D call uncertain. The CDR3 is 13 residues long. The V and J ends lost 5 bases and 6 bases respectively, with 11 bases between them. The germline gives CDR1 MNHNY, CDR2 SVGAGI (reference sequence). Here the CDR3 DNA reads TGTGCCAGCAGTACCTATCAGGTCAATGAGCAGTTCTTC. Its protein product is CASSTYQVNEQFF.

V gene TRBV7-9 combines with J gene TRBJ2-1; 9 bases align to TRBD2. Looked up from germline, CDR1 is SEHNR and CDR2 is FQNEAQ (reference sequence). V dropped 0 bases and J dropped 10; count of bases not matched to a gene: 16. The CDR3 has 18 residues. DNA of the CDR3: TGTGCCAGCAGCTTAGCGGTGGTTAGCGGGAGCTCTGGGGAGGAGCAGTTCTTC. Translation: CASSLAVVSGSSGEEQFF.

In this sample, this clone turned up a few times. V and J are TRBV5-4 and TRBJ2-5; 9 bases are a match to TRBD2. Germline V lookup: CDR1 SGHNT, CDR2 YYREEE (reference sequence). Unmatched junction bases numbered 9, after V lost 4 bases and J lost 5 bases. The CDR3 covers 15 residues. The CDR3 nucleotides read TGTGCCAGCAGCCATAGGACTAGCGAGCCGGAGACCCAGTACTTC. This gives the protein CASSHRTSEPETQYF.

This clone was found a few times. V and J are TRBV19 and TRBJ2-1; no definite D call. Germline values: CDR1 LNHDA, CDR2 SQIVND (reference sequence). This CDR3 is 17 amino acids long. Between the trimmed V and J ends, which lost 5 bases and 0 bases, there was a span of 17 bases. The CDR3 coding sequence is TGTGCCAGTAGTGCATCTTTAGACAAGAGCTCCTACAATGAGCAGTTCTTC. This codes for CASSASLDKSSYNEQFF.

The chain has TRBV5-1 and TRBJ2-3; 9 bases are a match to TRBD2. Germline assignment: CDR1 SGHRS and CDR2 YFSETQ. The V and J ends lost 0 bases and 6 bases, in that order; junction bases with no gene match: 11. The CDR3 covers 17 residues. CDR3 sequence: CASSLARSGSGVDTQYF. Here the CDR3 DNA reads TGCGCCAGCAGCTTGGCCCGTAGCGGGAGCGGGGTGGATACGCAGTATTTT.

This clone was picked up a small number of times. The V and J genes are TRBV5-4 and TRBJ2-1, with D possibly matching TRBD2 (5 bases). The CDR3 has 17 residues. Germline V gene data show CDR1 as SGHNT and CDR2 as YYREEE (reference sequence). V was pared by 1 base and J by 3 bases, with 17 bases between. For the CDR3, the DNA is TGTGCCAGCAGCTTGATAACGGGCCTAGCAGTCTACAATGAGCAGTTCTTC. This sequence encodes CASSLITGLAVYNEQFF.

This rearrangement joins TRBV20-1 to TRBJ2-1; D possibly corresponds to TRBD2 (6 bases). Deletions cut 7 bases from V and 6 bases from J, with 10 bases between. Germline V lookup: CDR1 DFQATT, CDR2 SNEGSKA (reference sequence). This CDR3 is 11 amino acids long. The CDR3 sequence is CSVGGSNEQFF. Here the CDR3 DNA reads TGCAGTGTTGGGGGGAGCAATGAGCAGTTCTTC.

The chain recombines TRBV5-1 with TRBJ1-1; weak D call: TRBD1 (5 bases). V was cut by 6 bases and J by 1 base, with 13 bases left in between. Germline CDR1 and CDR2: SGHRS and YFSETQ. The CDR3 has 14 amino acids. The CDR3 sequence is CASTGVAENTEAFF. CDR3 sequence (DNA): TGCGCCAGCACGGGGGTTGCTGAGAACACTGAAGCTTTCTTT.

V and J are TRBV6-5 and TRBJ1-1; 9 nucleotides match TRBD1. This CDR3 has 14 amino acids. Germline CDR1 is MNHEY and CDR2 is SVGAGI. The V and J ends lost 6 bases and 7 bases, in that order; junction bases with no gene match: 9. The CDR3 nucleotides read TGTGCCAGCAGCAGTACAGGGGGCGACGGTGAAGCTTTCTTT. Encoded protein: CASSSTGGDGEAFF.

The V gene is TRBV9, the J gene TRBJ2-1, with 13 positions matching TRBD2. The germline gives CDR1 SGDLS, CDR2 YYNGEE. CDR3 size: 15 residues. V shed 4 bases and J 6 bases; nucleotides not matched to a gene: 4. CDR3 residues: CASSRTSGSGNEQFF. CDR3 DNA sequence: TGTGCCAGCAGCCGGACTAGCGGGAGTGGCAATGAGCAGTTCTTC.

This clone was detected a few times. The rearrangement joins TRBV6-5 to TRBJ2-5, with a weak D call TRBD2 (5 bases). V lost 2 bases to trimming and J lost 4 bases, with 11 bases between them. The CDR3 contains 14 residues. Germline values: CDR1 MNHEY, CDR2 SVGAGI. The CDR3 DNA is TGTGCCAGCAGTTACGAGGGAGAAGGAGAGACCCAGTACTTC. Translation gives CASSYEGEGETQYF.

This clone was counted only a few times. This rearrangement joins TRBV6-5 to TRBJ2-7, with D possibly being TRBD2 (6 bases). Looked up from germline, CDR1 is MNHEY and CDR2 is SVGAGI. Between the trimmed V and J ends, which lost 0 bases and 2 bases, there was a span of 11 bases. The CDR3 loop spans 15 amino acids. The CDR3 nucleotides read TGTGCCAGCAGTTACTCCGGGGGTAGTACCTACGAGCAGTACTTC. Its protein product is CASSYSGGSTYEQYF.

The table lists this clone with a few counts. This sequence joins TRBV21-1 and TRBJ2-1; the table's TRBD1 call for D was not verified on the DNA. TRBV21-1 is a documented pseudogene. The CDR3 spans 15 residues. DNA for the CDR3: TGTGCCAGCAGCAAAGGTACAGGGGGCTGGTATGAGCAGTTCTTC. The encoded protein is CASSKGTGGWYEQFF.

The rearrangement uses TRBV5-4 and TRBJ1-3; D unresolved. V dropped 1 base and J dropped 0 bases, with 8 bases sitting between them. The CDR3 is 15 amino acids. Germline loops: CDR1 SGHNT, CDR2 YYREEE (reference sequence). The CDR3 bases are TGTGCCAGCAGCTTGTATCTGAGCTCTGGAAACACCATATATTTT. Its translation: CASSLYLSSGNTIYF.

The chain uses TRBV7-9 and TRBJ1-1; D is uncertain. Trimming stripped 3 bases from V and 0 bases from J, with 8 bases between. CDR3 size: 14 residues. Germline V gene lookup returns CDR1 SEHNR and CDR2 FQNEAQ (reference sequence). CDR3 in amino acids: CASSFFLMNTEAFF. CDR3 DNA: TGTGCCAGCAGCTTCTTTTTAATGAACACTGAAGCTTTCTTT.

In this sample, this clone turned up a few times. The chain combines TRBV27 with TRBJ2-3, with 7 bases fitting TRBD2. This CDR3 comprises 16 residues. V was clipped by 8 bases and J by 5 bases; unmatched bases: 16. From germline, CDR1 is MNHEY and CDR2 SMNVEV (reference sequence). Here the CDR3 reads CASGASGGRGVDTQYF. As DNA, the CDR3 is TGTGCCAGCGGGGCTAGCGGAGGTCGGGGTGTAGATACGCAGTATTTT.

This clone occurred a few times. The V and J genes are TRBV9 and TRBJ2-7, with 10 bases fitting TRBD2. The junction had 15 bases not matched to a gene; V was cut back by 3 bases and J by 0 bases. The CDR3 consists of 19 residues. Germline loops: CDR1 SGDLS, CDR2 YYNGEE. CDR3 coding DNA: TGTGCCAGCAGCGGCGGACGGGCTAGCGGGAGTAAGGACTCCTACGAGCAGTACGTC. It specifies CASSGGRASGSKDSYEQYV.

This clone was observed a handful of times. The rearrangement links TRBV10-2 to TRBJ2-1; weak D call: TRBD2 (6 bases). The CDR3 runs to 14 residues. V was shortened by 6 bases and J by 2 bases, with 11 bases between the two germline ends. Germline values: CDR1 WSHSY, CDR2 SAAADI. Here the CDR3 DNA reads TGCGCCAGCAGGCCGGGACTGCCCTACAATGAGCAGTTCTTC. Translated: CASRPGLPYNEQFF.

This clone was seen a few times. The chain joins TRBV10-3 to TRBJ2-1; D not resolved. The CDR3 totals 14 residues. Germline V gene lookup returns CDR1 ENHRY and CDR2 SYGVKD. V lost 6 bases, J lost 0 bases, and 9 bases lay in between. The CDR3 nucleotides read TGTGCCATCAGGACTGAGAGCTCCTACAATGAGCAGTTCTTC. Its translation: CAIRTESSYNEQFF.